This TCR beta chain is from a study of radiotherapy plus CTLA-4 blockade in lung cancer. Across the study: Among patients, approximately 17% showed objective responses, and about 31% had disease control. Study-wide points: Clones of tumor-derived TCRs expanded in blood after radiotherapy plus ipilimumab. Early blood T cell clone dynamics, with interferon-beta, were reported to best predict response.

CDR3 length: 12 residues. CDR1 and CDR2 from the germline V gene are SGHRS and YFSETQ. Trimming removed 4 bases from V and 6 bases from J, with 10 bases in between. The repertoire was sequenced with immunoSEQ multiplex PCR; TCRdb's copy has only in-frame clones and lacks some. The data contain about 51,000 clones, about four fifths of them singletons. Concerning this clone itself: Its antigen is undetermined.

Sequenced here: peripheral blood, sampled from a patient treated with radiotherapy plus ipilimumab. V is TRBV5-1 and J is TRBJ1-2; D is undetermined. This TCR was recovered from a human donor with non-small cell lung cancer who had a complete response to radiotherapy plus ipilimumab. CDR3 in amino acids: CASSNAPDGYTF. The CDR3 nucleotides read TGCGCCAGCAGCAATGCCCCGGATGGCTACACCTTC.